This T cell receptor (beta chain) derives from a study of lymphopenia after photon versus proton radiotherapy. General observations from the study: Survival link was tested only in deceased patients; proton benefit remains a possibility. After the lymphocyte nadir, photon-treated repertoires showed oligoclonal expansion, especially of CD8+ Temra cells.

Concerning this clone: No antigen is known for it.

Germline CDR1 is GTSNPN and CDR2 is SVGIG (reference sequence). The junction had 3 bases not matched to a gene; V was cut back by 1 base and J by 6 bases. The CDR3 runs to 12 residues. Clones were sequenced by immunoSEQ multiplex PCR, and TCRdb holds only the in-frame ones, with some missing. The sample has 15,000 or so clones; around 83% are singletons. Material: peripheral blood, obtained from a patient treated with proton-based radiotherapy. The chain couples TRBV30 to TRBJ2-7; 7 bases fit TRBD2. This clonotype originated in a man in his 70s with pancreatic cancer. This CDR3 is CAWSGEGVEQYF. The CDR3 DNA reads TGTGCCTGGAGTGGGGAGGGAGTCGAGCAGTACTTC.